Listed below are T cell receptor beta chains from one sample, sequenced in a study of T cell responses to AZD1222 COVID-19 vaccine. Clones were sequenced by immunoSEQ multiplex PCR, and TCRdb holds only the in-frame ones, with some missing. The sample lists 100,000 to 150,000 clones, roughly 91% seen once, with 1.2% in the top ten. This material consisted of peripheral blood, taken on day 0 of AZD1222 vaccination. The receptors shown here come from an adult in good health. Each CDR3 is given with its conserved first and last residue. D genes are given only for firm matches. Size tells how often a clone was seen (once, few, many) or the class of an expanded clone, and some rows leave it out.

abundance,d_gene,v_gene,j_gene,CDR3nt,CDR3aa
NA,NA,TRBV7-9,TRBJ1-1,TGTGCCAGCAGCTTAAACAGGGAAACTGAAGCTTTCTTT,CASSLNRETEAFF
NA,NA,TRBV4-2,TRBJ1-2,TGTGCCAGCAGCCAAGGGCGGCAGGGAAACGGCTATGGCTACACCTTC,CASSQGRQGNGYGYTF
NA,TRBD1,TRBV5-8,TRBJ1-2,TGTGCCAGCAGCGCCGGGACACAGGGGGGCTACACCTTC,CASSAGTQGGYTF
NA,NA,TRBV5-1,TRBJ2-1,TGCGCCAGCAGCTTGGGAGGCAGGGGAGCCTACAATGAGCAGTTCTTC,CASSLGGRGAYNEQFF
NA,TRBD1,TRBV7-9,TRBJ2-2,TGTGCCACCGGACAGGGGACTACCGGGGAGCTGTTTTTT,CATGQGTTGELFF
once,TRBD1,TRBV27,TRBJ2-7,TGTGCCAGCAGTTTATCGCGGACAGGGCTTTACGAGCAGTACTTC,CASSLSRTGLYEQYF
NA,NA,TRBV5-6,TRBJ1-1,TGTGCCAGCAGCTTGCCCGGAGGAAACACTGAAGCTTTCTTT,CASSLPGGNTEAFF
NA,NA,TRBV2,TRBJ2-7,TGTGCCAGCAGGCGGGTCATTCACGAGCAGTACTTC,CASRRVIHEQYF
NA,NA,TRBV2,TRBJ1-6,TGTGCCAGCAGTGCTAGACAGTATAATTCACCCCTCCACTTT,CASSARQYNSPLHF
NA,NA,TRBV5-6,TRBJ1-3,TGTGCCAGCAGCTTTGGGGTTGGATCCACTGGAAACACCATATATTTT,CASSFGVGSTGNTIYF
few,TRBD1,TRBV6-2/TRBV6-3,TRBJ2-7,TGTGCCAGCAGTTACCGGACAGGGAGTTACGACGAGCAGTACTTC,CASSYRTGSYDEQYF
NA,NA,TRBV21-1,TRBJ1-5,TGTGCCAGCAGCAAAGTCCCCGGGCAGCCCCAGCATTTT,CASSKVPGQPQHF
NA,NA,TRBV4-1,TRBJ1-2,TGCGCCAGCAGCCAAGTAACTCAAACCTATGGCTACACCTTC,CASSQVTQTYGYTF
once,TRBD1,TRBV7-9,TRBJ2-3,TGTGCCAGCAGCTCAGCAGGGGGCTGGATAGATACGCAGTATTTT,CASSSAGGWIDTQYF
few,NA,TRBV4-3,TRBJ1-3,TGCGCCAGCAGCCATACCAGGCAGAACTCTGGAAACACCATATATTTT,CASSHTRQNSGNTIYF
NA,NA,TRBV27,TRBJ2-7,TGTGCCAGCTCGGCAACAGGCACCTACGAGCAGTACTTC,CASSATGTYEQYF
few,NA,TRBV4-1,TRBJ2-7,TGCGCCAGCAGCCAAGATCAAGTCTTGGGGTATGACGAGCAGTACTTC,CASSQDQVLGYDEQYF
once,NA,TRBV4-1,TRBJ1-2,TGCGCCAGCAGCCAAGATTATGCGGTTGGCTACACCTTC,CASSQDYAVGYTF
few,NA,TRBV30,TRBJ2-7,TGTGCCTGGGCGAGGGGCGAGCAGTACTTC,CAWARGEQYF
few,NA,TRBV7-8,TRBJ1-2,TGTGCCAGCAGCTTAGCGGCAGGCTGGAACTATGGCTACACCTTC,CASSLAAGWNYGYTF
once,TRBD1,TRBV9,TRBJ1-6,TGTGCCAGCAGCGTAGCCGGACAGGGCAATTCACCCCTCCACTTT,CASSVAGQGNSPLHF
NA,TRBD1,TRBV7-2,TRBJ1-5,TGTGCCAGCAGCGCCGGGACAGGGGTATCTCAGCCCCAGCATTTT,CASSAGTGVSQPQHF
once,NA,TRBV6-5,TRBJ1-2,TGTGCCAGCAGATCTTCCGGGACATCAAGCTATGGCTACACCTTC,CASRSSGTSSYGYTF
NA,TRBD1,TRBV10-2,TRBJ1-5,TGCGCCAGCAGTCAACAGGGGCCTCAGCCCCAGCATTTT,CASSQQGPQPQHF
NA,NA,TRBV19,TRBJ2-1,TGTGCCAGTAAAGTAAGGGGTGAGCAGTTCTTC,CASKVRGEQFF
NA,NA,TRBV27,TRBJ1-5,TGTGCCAGCAGTTTCTCGGGGAACAATCAGCCCCAGCATTTT,CASSFSGNNQPQHF
NA,NA,TRBV3-1/TRBV3-2,TRBJ1-1,TGTGCCAGCAGCCAAGGAAGGAGGAACACTGAAGCTTTCTTT,CASSQGRRNTEAFF
NA,NA,TRBV19,TRBJ1-2,TGTGCCAGTAGTATAAGGAACGCCTATGGCTACACCTTC,CASSIRNAYGYTF
NA,NA,TRBV4-2,TRBJ2-5,TGTGCCAGCAGCCAAGGCACCTCAGGGGAGACCCAGTACTTC,CASSQGTSGETQYF
NA,TRBD1,TRBV27,TRBJ2-1,TGTGCCAGCACTCTTGGAAGGGGGCTCAATGAGCAGTTCTTC,CASTLGRGLNEQFF
NA,NA,TRBV7-2,TRBJ2-7,TGTGCCAGCAGCTTATCTGAGGGGCAGGGGTCCTACGAGCAGTACTTC,CASSLSEGQGSYEQYF
NA,TRBD1,TRBV11-2,TRBJ1-5,TGTGCCAGCAGCTTAGAGACAGGGAAATGGCAGCCCCAGCATTTT,CASSLETGKWQPQHF
NA,NA,TRBV27,TRBJ1-1,TGTGCCAGCAGTTTGGGGGCGGAGACTGAAGCTTTCTTT,CASSLGAETEAFF
once,TRBD2,TRBV12-5,TRBJ2-3,TGTGCTAGTGGTGGGGGGGGATCCACAGATACGCAGTATTTT,CASGGGGSTDTQYF
NA,NA,TRBV6-2/TRBV6-3,TRBJ2-7,TGTGCCAGCAGTTACTCGCTGGTCGGGCCCCCTAAGGAGCAGTACTTC,CASSYSLVGPPKEQYF
NA,NA,TRBV5-1,TRBJ2-3,TGCGCCAGCAGCGCGGGACACTCCATCCCCACAGATACGCAGTATTTT,CASSAGHSIPTDTQYF
NA,TRBD2,TRBV7-9,TRBJ2-3,TGTGCCAGCAGGACCGGGGGGACTAGCAAGACCACTAGCACAGATACGCAGTATTTT,CASRTGGTSKTTSTDTQYF